The clone carrying this TCR beta chain appeared many times. The source material, RNA transcripts, was used to amplify TCR beta CDR3 regions. The HTBI set primed first-round TCR CDR3 RT-PCR. One entry per CDR3 protein results from TCRdb running MiXCR on the multiplex PCR reads. The sample contains over 650,000 distinct CDR3 sequences, approximately 16% of which appear only once. The sample comes from a study of T cells in Graves' hyperthyroidism and ophthalmopathy. Stability of Graves' hyperthyroidism was defined as absent ophthalmopathy progression within 18 months. Germline assignment: CDR1 MDHEN and CDR2 SYDVKM. The CDR3 is made up of 11 amino acids. V lost 2 bases, J lost 8 bases, and 4 bases lay in between.

The genes are TRBV28 and TRBJ2-1; unclear D gene. This clonotype originated in a man younger than 30 with Graves' hyperthyroidism. The sequenced sample was blood. The CDR3 sequence: CASSLIDEQFF. CDR3 sequence (DNA): TGTGCCAGCAGTTTAATTGATGAGCAGTTCTTC.